Sequencing of this T cell receptor (beta chain) was carried out in a study of early T cells in non-severe SARS-CoV-2 infection. About the study: Investigators sequenced bulk RNA drawn from unsorted whole blood, and chains remained unpaired.

TCRdb called the 5' RACE reads again in MiXCR, with one record for every CDR3 protein. This repertoire shows around 75,000 distinct CDR3 sequences, about 10% found once; its top ten account for 5.9%. With regard to this clonotype: What it binds is unknown.

The germline CDR1 and CDR2 sequences are SGHAT and FQNNGV. The CDR3 has 16 residues. V gave up 3 bases and J gave up 2 bases; unmatched junction bases: 7. Points from the study as a whole: VDJdb matching skewed toward anti-spike CD8 responses, missing private and CD4 specificities.

Sequenced material: whole blood. This receptor was taken from an adult who was a healthcare worker with PCR-confirmed SARS-CoV-2 infection or an uninfected control (not recorded which). J is TRBJ2-3 and V is TRBV11-2; 8 bases fit TRBD2. The CDR3 bases are TGTGCCAGCAGCTTCAGCGGGGGCTCTAACACAGATACGCAGTATTTT. It translates to CASSFSGGSNTDTQYF.